Listed here are 10 T cell receptor beta chains from one sample, sequenced in a study of molecular identifiers for immune sequencing clone quantification. TCRdb reprocessed the PCR reads with MiXCR, giving one entry per CDR3 protein. The sample has approximately 670,000 distinct CDR3 sequences; about 20% are singletons. The sample taken for sequencing was naive CD8+ T cells from blood, with Jurkat cell RNA spiked in. Subset specified: FACS-sorted CD8+CD4-CCR7+CD45RA+ naive T cells. These receptors originate from a human donor in good health. Some libraries in this study had Jurkat cell RNA spiked in.

This clonotype has just a few counts. V usage is TRBV12-5 and J usage is TRBJ2-1; a possible D gene is TRBD1 (5 bases). The CDR3 extends over 15 amino acids. V dropped 6 bases and J dropped 0 bases, with 12 bases sitting between them. Germline V gene lookup returns CDR1 LGHNT and CDR2 FRNRAP. The CDR3, as DNA: TGTGCTAGTGGCCCGGACACCTTCTCCTACAATGAGCAGTTCTTC. Translated: CASGPDTFSYNEQFF.

Ten or more counts support this clonotype. The chain carries TRBV20-1 and TRBJ2-3; D might be TRBD1 (6 bases). The CDR3 has 18 amino acids. CDR1 is DFQATT and CDR2 is SNEGSKA in the germline V gene (reference sequence). Between the trimmed V and J ends, which lost 0 bases and 1 base, there was a span of 20 bases. The CDR3 bases are TGCAGTGCTAGAGATTTTCACCATAGCGAGGGGGGCACAGATACGCAGTATTTT. Translation gives CSARDFHHSEGGTDTQYF.

Turning to this clonotype: A read error may explain this, as a much larger clone is one base away. This chain links TRBV20-1 with TRBJ2-7; D is ambiguous. The germline CDR1 and CDR2 sequences are DFQATT and SNEGSKA (reference sequence). This CDR3 is 11 amino acids long. The V end was cut by 4 bases, the J end by 3 bases, with 7 bases between. In nucleotides, the CDR3 is TGCAGTGCTAATACAATCTACGAGCAGTACTTC. Translation gives CSANTIYEQYF.

This clonotype was detected many times. V gene TRBV2 combines with J gene TRBJ2-5, with 9 bases matching TRBD2. CDR3 size: 15 residues. CDR1 and CDR2 from the germline V gene are SNHLY and FYNNEI. V lost 7 bases, J lost 5 bases, and 11 bases stayed unmatched. CDR3 nucleotides: TGTGCCAGCATGGGTGGCGGGGGGGCCGTGGAGACCCAGTACTTC. Protein product: CASMGGGGAVETQYF.

The J gene is TRBJ2-3, the V gene TRBV10-3; 11 positions match TRBD2. Trimming cost V 0 bases and J 5 bases; bases outside gene matches: 7. The CDR3 extends over 17 amino acids. Germline values: CDR1 ENHRY, CDR2 SYGVKD. DNA of the CDR3: TGTGCCATCAGTGAGTCTGGACTAGCGGGCGCGGGAGATACGCAGTATTTT. Translating gives CAISESGLAGAGDTQYF.

This clonotype was counted ten times or more. J is TRBJ2-3 and V is TRBV7-6; the D is unclear. The V end lost 5 bases, the J end lost 6 bases, and 9 bases lay between the germline ends. The germline CDR1 and CDR2 sequences are SGHVS and FNYEAQ. The CDR3 is 12 residues long. The CDR3 DNA follows: TGTGCCAGCAGCCGAGACGGGGATACGCAGTATTTT. This encodes CASSRDGDTQYF.

This clonotype was found many times. The chain couples TRBV27 to TRBJ2-2; D is perhaps TRBD1 (5 bases). The V gene lost 4 bases and the J gene lost 5 bases, with 17 bases spanning the gap. In germline, CDR1 is MNHEY, CDR2 SMNVEV (reference sequence). The CDR3 is 16 residues long. The CDR3 sequence: CASSSGLRITTGELFF. DNA for the CDR3: TGTGCCAGCAGTTCAGGGTTGCGAATAACGACCGGGGAGCTGTTTTTT.

At least ten counts were recorded for this clonotype. The chain has TRBV6-6 and TRBJ1-5, with D possibly being TRBD1 (5 bases). Germline assignment: CDR1 MNHNY and CDR2 SVGAGI (reference sequence). Trimming took off 6 bases at V and 0 bases at J, with 18 bases between the two ends. The CDR3 runs 17 residues. The CDR3 DNA reads TGTGCCAGCAGCACCCTCGAGGATGGGGCTAGCAATCAGCCCCAGCATTTT. Its translation: CASSTLEDGASNQPQHF.

Comment on this clonotype: A clone one base away is much larger, so this may be a read error. V usage is TRBV6-5 and J usage is TRBJ2-1; either TRBD1 or TRBD2 may fit D (5 bases each). This CDR3 is built from 14 residues. CDR1 MNHEY and CDR2 SVGAGI come from the germline V gene. Here the CDR3 DNA reads TGTGCCAGCAGTCCCGGGGCGAACTACAGTGAGCAGTTCTTC. Translation: CASSPGANYSEQFF.

The chain is built from TRBV6-1 and TRBJ1-4; D remains ambiguous. The germline V gene has CDR1 MNHNS and CDR2 SASEGT. Trimming stripped 2 bases from V and 8 bases from J, with 18 bases between. This CDR3 region has 16 residues. CDR3: CASSESLGKLGEKLFF. The CDR3 DNA follows: TGTGCCAGCAGTGAATCCCTTGGGAAACTTGGGGAAAAACTGTTTTTT.